This TCR beta chain appears in the sequencing data of a study of T cell clonotyping in hematopoietic cell transplantation. Study-wide findings and caveats: CD4 and CD8 repertoire contributions could not be separated without sorting.

The CDR3 runs 14 residues. The germline V gene has CDR1 GTSNPN and CDR2 SVGIG (reference sequence). The ends were cut back, 5 bases at V and 1 base at J, with 14 bases in the middle. Blood collection times were about day -28 and days 30, 100, 180 posttransplant. With respect to this clone: Its cognate antigen is unknown.

Data came from immunoSEQ multiplex PCR; TCRdb stores just in-frame clones and leaves some out. In the table there are 5,000 to 6,000 clones, around 80% of which are singletons. The sample in question was PBMCs, obtained 100 days after allogeneic stem cell transplant. This receptor was identified in a male patient aged 45-60 years who had an allogeneic stem cell transplant from an unrelated donor, so the T cells may come from the graft donor. Some clones in this sample may be carry-over from other donors' samples. V is TRBV30 and J is TRBJ1-1; D uncertain. The CDR3 bases are TGTGCCTGGTTGTGGGGATCCGGGAACACTGAAGCTTTCTTT. Protein sequence: CAWLWGSGNTEAFF.